Listed below are T cell receptor beta chains from one sample, sequenced in a study of blood T cell repertoires in COVID-19. Clones were sequenced by immunoSEQ multiplex PCR, and TCRdb holds only the in-frame ones, with some missing. Of just over 90,000 clones in the sample, around four fifths were seen once. The sequencing sample was made of peripheral blood. These receptors all stem from a human donor in a cohort sampled during active COVID-19. CDR3s leave out the opening cysteine and the closing phenylalanine or tryptophan. The listing skips clone size in some rows; elsewhere it reads once, few, many or a size class.

>NA|TRBJ1-6|TRBV5-8
ASSVSGTWVSPLH
>once|TRBJ1-1|TRBV5-1
ASSSTGVRGTEAF
>NA|TRBJ2-1|TRBV4-1
ASRAGHSYRDNEQF
>NA|TRBJ1-6|TRBV3-1/TRBV3-2
ASSQDWEGRGISPLH
>many|TRBJ1-6|TRBV7-8
ASSFGHLGSPLH
>NA|TRBJ2-2|TRBV19
ASSIGGAGTGELF
>NA|TRBJ2-2|TRBV7-2
ASSLGLMAGELF
>NA|TRBJ1-5|TRBV19
ASTDGQGGQPQH
>NA|TRBJ2-6|TRBV4-1
ASSPRDPPSGANVLT
>NA|TRBJ1-5|TRBV28
ASSLKGAFGSQPQH
>NA|TRBJ2-1|TRBV5-6
ASSLFEGAGDYNEQF
>NA|TRBJ1-1|TRBV5-6
ASSLRGLWYTEAF
>NA|TRBJ2-1|TRBV3-1/TRBV3-2
ASSRQSGGQGARNEQF
>NA|TRBJ1-1|TRBV3-1/TRBV3-2
ASGGYTEAF
>NA|TRBJ2-3|TRBV24-1
ATSDPGTSGGTDTQY
>NA|TRBJ2-7|TRBV7-3
ASSPDRQSYEQY
>NA|TRBJ2-7|TRBV15
ATSRAGATYEQY
>NA|TRBJ2-7|TRBV2
ASGRGSLSYEQY
>NA|TRBJ1-1|TRBV28
ASSPPGLLTEAF
>NA|TRBJ2-1|TRBV2
ASSEAVAGEGNEQF
>NA|TRBJ1-5|TRBV21-1
ASSKAVSDRRERRQPQH
>NA|TRBJ2-5|TRBV11-2
ASSLDSGTRKETQY
>NA|TRBJ2-1|TRBV24-1
ATSDTLAGSYNEQF
>NA|TRBJ2-1|TRBV7-9
ASSLGVLAGGQGEQF
>once|TRBJ2-3|TRBV5-1
ASRREPLSTDTQY
>NA|TRBJ2-7|TRBV20-1
SARPGTGEY
>few|TRBJ1-5|TRBV2
ASSDRQEVGFNQPQH
>few|TRBJ2-3|TRBV10-2
ASSIAGGPGDTQY
>once|TRBJ2-5|TRBV2
ASRPPWASGKETQY
>NA|TRBJ2-3|TRBV19
ASSIVGRRTDTQY
>NA|TRBJ2-5|TRBV19
ASNRAGTGGETQY
>NA|TRBJ2-7|TRBV25-1
ASTLGYEQY
>NA|TRBJ2-5|TRBV11-2
ASSGDRQETQY
>NA|TRBJ2-6|TRBV6-4
ASSDPGQGGLSSGANVLT
>NA|TRBJ2-3|TRBV9
ASSVKAAASGDTQY
>NA|TRBJ1-6|TRBV21-1
ASISPPRDNSPLH
>NA|TRBJ1-3|TRBV3-1/TRBV3-2
ASSPGTGDTIY
>NA|TRBJ2-3|TRBV28
ASSLAHLAGDTDTQY
>few|TRBJ2-2|TRBV27
ASSILPGVSAGELF